Each of the 22 T cell receptor beta chains below was sequenced from the same sample in a study of regulatory T cells in long-lasting Graves disease. Time point reported: persistent/refractory GD, antithyroid drugs over 5 years with positive TRAb. The TCR library used RNA extracted from PBMCs. Arm-PCR with iRepertoire HTBI primers amplified the CDR3 regions for these TCR beta libraries. One entry per CDR3 protein, called by TCRdb with MiXCR from the multiplex PCR reads. The data contain 310,000 or so distinct CDR3 sequences, approximately 20% of them seen just once; the ten biggest clones take up roughly 56%. The sample was peripheral blood mononuclear cells (PBMCs), taken when the disease was refractory, from a patient treated with antithyroid drugs. The receptors here all came from a female donor with Graves disease.

This clonotype was picked up many times. V gene TRBV30 combines with J gene TRBJ2-5, with D maybe TRBD2 (6 bases). The germline V and J ends were trimmed by 1 base and 9 bases, with 15 bases remaining between them. The CDR3 has 13 residues. Germline V gene sequence: CDR1 GTSNPN, CDR2 SVGIG (reference sequence). DNA of the CDR3: TGTGCCTGGAGTGGCCCGGACGGGAGAGCCCAGTACTTC. This gives the protein CAWSGPDGRAQYF.

This clonotype was counted a few times. The V gene is TRBV6-1, the J gene TRBJ2-2; the D is unclear. CDR3 length: 13 residues. Germline values: CDR1 MNHNS, CDR2 SASEGT. The germline V and J ends were trimmed by 2 bases and 6 bases, with 7 bases remaining between them. The CDR3 nucleotides are TGTGCCAGCAGTGAATGGGGTTCCGGGGAGCTGTTTTTT. The encoded protein is CASSEWGSGELFF.

The CDR3 sequence is CASSPDPNTGELFF. The CDR3 DNA reads TGTGCCAGCAGTCCTGATCCCAACACCGGGGAGCTGTTTTTT. The rearrangement uses TRBV27 and TRBJ2-2; no clear D gene. Per the germline V gene, CDR1 is MNHEY and CDR2 is SMNVEV (reference sequence). The CDR3 runs to 14 residues. V lost 5 bases to trimming and J lost 2 bases, with 9 bases between them.

The chain combines TRBV7-2 with TRBJ2-7; 11 bases line up with TRBD2. The V gene end was trimmed by 4 bases and the J gene end by 1 base; junction bases not matched to a gene: 3. The CDR3 contains 15 residues. Germline V lookup: CDR1 SGHTA, CDR2 FQGNSA. This CDR3 is CASSSSGRRSYEQYF. CDR3 nucleotides: TGTGCCAGCAGCTCTAGCGGGAGGAGGTCCTACGAGCAGTACTTC.

This clonotype appeared a few times. The CDR3 DNA follows: TGCAGCGTTAGGGCTAGCGTAACGGAGACCCAGTACTTC. Translated, it gives CSVRASVTETQYF. This rearrangement joins TRBV29-1 to TRBJ2-5, with D possibly matching TRBD2 (6 bases). The CDR3 runs 13 residues. Germline CDR1 is SQVTM and CDR2 is ANQGSEA. V lost 5 bases and J lost 5, with 15 bases in between.

The sample holds a few counts of this clonotype. The chain is built from TRBV30 and TRBJ1-1; D call uncertain. Between the trimmed V and J ends, which lost 0 bases and 8 bases, there was a span of 7 bases. Per germline, CDR1 GTSNPN and CDR2 SVGIG (reference sequence). The CDR3 runs to 11 residues. The CDR3 is CAWSVPLEAFF. In nucleotides, the CDR3 is TGTGCCTGGAGTGTACCTCTAGAAGCTTTCTTT.

This clonotype was recorded at least ten times. V is TRBV6-5 and J is TRBJ1-4, with D unresolved. Trimming pared 0 bases from V and 7 bases from J, leaving 12 bases between. CDR3 length: 15 residues. Germline V gene sequence: CDR1 MNHEY, CDR2 SVGAGI. CDR3: CASSYSGPVSEKLFF. The CDR3 DNA follows: TGTGCCAGCAGTTACTCAGGGCCCGTTTCTGAAAAACTGTTTTTT.

This clonotype was seen at least ten times. J is TRBJ2-7 and V is TRBV7-2; D is uncertain. Per germline, CDR1 SGHTA and CDR2 FQGNSA. The CDR3 runs 13 residues. V was pared by 0 bases and J by 7 bases, with 10 bases between. The CDR3 coding sequence is TGTGCCAGCAGCTTAGCCGTTTCATATGAGCAGTACTTC. Its translation is CASSLAVSYEQYF.

The CDR3 region has the DNA TGTGCCAGCAGCCCATGGACAGGAGATCAGCCCCAGCATTTT. Amino acid sequence: CASSPWTGDQPQHF. The V call is TRBV7-2, the J call TRBJ1-5; 7 positions agree with TRBD1. V lost 5 bases and J lost 5; bases outside the gene matches: 6. CDR1 SGHTA and CDR2 FQGNSA come from the germline V gene. CDR3 length: 14 residues.

The chain couples TRBV5-1 to TRBJ2-3; D unresolved. The germline gives CDR1 SGHRS, CDR2 YFSETQ. This CDR3 has 15 residues. V shed 4 bases and J shed 0 bases, with 12 bases lying between them. CDR3 in DNA: TGCGCCAGCAGCCGCAAACAGAGTAGCACAGATACGCAGTATTTT. This gives the protein CASSRKQSSTDTQYF. The full variable domain, its missing parts supplied by reference TRBV5-1 and TRBJ2-3, is KAGVTQTPRYLIKTRGQQVTLSCSPISGHRSVSWYQQTPGQGLQFLFEYFSETQRNKGNFPGRFSGRQFSNSRSEMNVSTLELGDSALYLCASSRKQSSTDTQYFGPGTRLTVL.

This clonotype occurred a few times. This chain links TRBV28 with TRBJ2-7, with D hard to call. This CDR3 comprises 12 residues. Germline CDR1 and CDR2: MDHEN and SYDVKM. Trimming cost V 8 bases and J 0 bases, with 8 bases left between them. CDR3 amino acids: CASCPPSYEQYF. The CDR3 region has the DNA TGTGCCAGCTGTCCGCCCTCCTACGAGCAGTACTTC.

This clonotype appeared a few times. The chain joins TRBV4-2 to TRBJ2-5, with 10 bases matching TRBD2. The CDR3 sequence is 16 residues long. V lost 0 bases, J lost 5 bases, and 6 bases stayed unmatched. Per the germline V gene, CDR1 is LGHNA and CDR2 is YNFKEQ. The CDR3 DNA follows: TGTGCCAGCAGCCAAGATTCTAGCGGGAGCTTGGAGACCCAGTACTTC. Translation gives CASSQDSSGSLETQYF.

A few counts support this clonotype. V and J are TRBV20-1 and TRBJ1-2; D remains unclear. The germline V gene has CDR1 DFQATT and CDR2 SNEGSKA (reference sequence). The CDR3 spans 14 residues. Trimming removed 0 bases from V and 7 bases from J, with 15 bases in between. The CDR3: CSARDGASDTGYTF. The CDR3 nucleotides are TGCAGTGCTAGAGATGGAGCCTCCGACACTGGCTACACCTTC.

The table lists this clonotype with many counts. CDR3 sequence reads: CASSLEPPAGGHYEQYF. Here the CDR3 DNA reads TGTGCCAGCAGCTTAGAGCCGCCGGCAGGGGGTCACTACGAGCAGTACTTC. The V call is TRBV7-2, the J call TRBJ2-7, with 7 bases that match TRBD1. This CDR3 spans 17 amino acids. Germline loops: CDR1 SGHTA, CDR2 FQGNSA. V was pared by 1 base and J by 3 bases, with 12 bases of the junction left unmatched.

This chain uses TRBV4-1 with TRBJ2-5, with a possible D match to TRBD2 (5 bases). CDR3 length: 15 amino acids. Germline values: CDR1 MGHRA, CDR2 YSYEKL. Deletions cut 0 bases from V and 4 bases from J, with 12 bases between. CDR3 amino acids: CASSQDQGSSETQYF. In nucleotides, the CDR3 is TGCGCCAGCAGCCAAGATCAAGGGAGCTCAGAGACCCAGTACTTC.

The chain joins TRBV30 to TRBJ1-1, with D possibly being TRBD1 (5 bases). Trimming took off 5 bases at V and 3 bases at J, with 10 bases between the two ends. This CDR3 spans 12 amino acids. CDR1 and CDR2 (germline): GTSNPN, SVGIG (reference sequence). CDR3 sequence reads: CAWGPRDTEAFF. Written as DNA, the CDR3 is TGTGCCTGGGGCCCCAGGGACACTGAAGCTTTCTTT.

This clonotype was seen repeatedly, ten times or more. This sequence joins TRBV7-2 and TRBJ2-5; 7 nucleotides agree with TRBD2. This CDR3 is 18 amino acids long. Per the germline V gene, CDR1 is SGHTA and CDR2 is FQGNSA. The trim removed 0 bases at V and 0 bases at J, leaving 10 bases unmatched. The CDR3 sequence is CASSLAGVRGVYQETQYF. CDR3 nucleotide sequence: TGTGCCAGCAGCTTAGCCGGGGTTCGGGGGGTGTACCAAGAGACCCAGTACTTC. Using reference TRBV7-2 and TRBJ2-5 for the parts outside the CDR3, the full variable domain is GAGVSQSPSNKVTEKGKDVELRCDPISGHTALYWYRQSLGQGLEFLIYFQGNSAPDKSGLPSDRFSAERTGGSVSTLTIQRTQQEDSAVYLCASSLAGVRGVYQETQYFGPGTRLLVL.

This clonotype was found many times. The V and J genes are TRBV12-3 or TRBV12-4 and TRBJ2-5; 7 nucleotides line up with TRBD1. V lost 5 bases and J lost 1; bases outside the gene matches: 10. This CDR3 comprises 16 residues. The CDR3 reads CASSLRQGPLQETQYF. CDR3 nucleotides: TGTGCCAGCAGTCTACGACAGGGACCCCTCCAAGAGACCCAGTACTTC.

This clonotype has more than one count but fewer than ten. The chain employs TRBV20-1 and TRBJ2-2, with 10 bases matching TRBD2. Germline assignment: CDR1 DFQATT and CDR2 SNEGSKA (reference sequence). Trimming removed 4 bases from V and 6 bases from J; junction bases left unmatched: 5. The CDR3 extends over 14 amino acids. In DNA form, the CDR3 reads TGCAGTGCTACTAGCGGGAGCCAACCCGGGGAGCTGTTTTTT. Its translation: CSATSGSQPGELFF.

With regard to this clonotype: Without the conserved terminal phenylalanine or tryptophan, this CDR3 likely stems from a read error. The chain recombines TRBV20-1 with TRBJ2-7, with 9 bases matching TRBD1. The CDR3 is 15 amino acids. From germline, CDR1 is DFQATT and CDR2 SNEGSKA (reference sequence). V was clipped by 3 bases and J by 2 bases; unmatched bases: 8. The chain's CDR3 is CSASPRTGAPYEQYL. The DNA for the CDR3 is TGCAGTGCTAGTCCCCGGACAGGGGCCCCCTACGAGCAGTACCTC.

Note on this clonotype: It may be a read error: a sequence one base away is much more abundant. The chain couples TRBV7-2 to TRBJ2-7; unclear D gene. CDR1 and CDR2 (germline): SGHTA, FQGNSA. The CDR3 runs to 13 residues. CDR3 sequence (DNA): TGTGCCAGCAGCTTAGTAGCTCACTACGAGCGGTACTTC. Translation: CASSLVAHYERYF.

V is TRBV28 and J is TRBJ2-3; TRBD2 agrees at 9 bases. Trimming at V came to 5 bases and at J to 2 bases, leaving 5 bases not matched to a gene. The germline V gene encodes CDR1 MDHEN and CDR2 SYDVKM. The CDR3 covers 15 residues. CDR3 sequence (DNA): TGTGCCAGCAGTGTTACTAGCGGGCTCACAGATACGCAGTATTTT. Its protein product is CASSVTSGLTDTQYF.